Listed below are T cell receptor beta chains from one sample, sequenced in a study of T-cell reconstitution after alpha-beta-depleted transplantation in children. TCRdb independently ran MiXCR on the PCR reads; one entry per CDR3 protein. The sample records roughly 500,000 distinct CDR3 sequences, about 30% being singletons. The material sequenced was PBMCs from the stem cell graft donor, taken from the stem cell graft. These receptors were obtained from a human donor who donated a stem cell graft to a child with aplastic anemia. Each CDR3 is given with its conserved first and last residue. The order of the fields is V gene, J gene, CDR3 length, CDR3 protein.

TRBV11-3	TRBJ2-5	15	CASSLEAGGLKTKYF
TRBV12-3/TRBV12-4	TRBJ1-1	13	CASSFGGWTEAFF
TRBV3-1	TRBJ2-1	11	CASGPGPEQFF
TRBV7-3	TRBJ2-1	13	CASSSAREGEQFF
TRBV27	TRBJ2-1	13	CASSLDRDGPRFF
TRBV9	TRBJ1-2	13	CASSPSQGGGYTF
TRBV30	TRBJ1-5	14	CAWSKQLGNQPQHF
TRBV27	TRBJ2-3	17	CASSLMGRRVHTDTQYF
TRBV19	TRBJ1-2	14	CASSFPGWNYGYTF
TRBV7-2	TRBJ2-5	15	CASSQNRGGWETQYF
TRBV20-1	TRBJ2-7	15	CSARSGTSAAYEQYF
TRBV18	TRBJ1-1	16	CASSYRRGTSNTEAFF
TRBV7-2	TRBJ1-5	14	CASSTMGLGQPQHF
TRBV12-5	TRBJ2-3	11	CASGYWDTQYF
TRBV20-1	TRBJ2-2	14	CSASRQELAGELFF
TRBV5-1	TRBJ2-7	19	CASSLKPGQGISLSYEQYF
TRBV5-6	TRBJ2-2	14	CASSSGASTGELFF
TRBV18	TRBJ2-2	14	CASSTRPNTGELFF
TRBV30	TRBJ1-5	13	CAWSVAANQPQHF
TRBV28	TRBJ2-1	16	CASSSSRTGGRNEQFF
TRBV3-1	TRBJ2-1	18	CASSQEPGQGFHYNEQFF
TRBV6-2/TRBV6-3	TRBJ2-1	13	CASSYLGYGEQFF
TRBV6-6	TRBJ1-1	12	CASSYSGPEAFF
TRBV6-1	TRBJ2-5	13	CASTGTGKETQYF
TRBV9	TRBJ2-1	15	CASSVASGRNNEQFF
TRBV12-3/TRBV12-4	TRBJ2-2	15	CASSPRDLGGGELFF
TRBV4-3	TRBJ2-5	13	CASSQDIGETQYF
TRBV20-1	TRBJ2-7	15	CSAKDPAGAPREQYF
TRBV12-3/TRBV12-4	TRBJ1-5	15	CASSYDRENNQPQHF
TRBV24-1	TRBJ2-2	15	CATTPTGPNTGELFF
TRBV4-3	TRBJ1-1	13	CASRFRGNTEAFF
TRBV29-1	TRBJ2-1	12	CSVVGSRGEQFF
TRBV4-1	TRBJ2-3	14	CASSPGAYTDTQYF
TRBV20-1	TRBJ1-2	14	CRPISDRGNYGYTF
TRBV5-5	TRBJ1-2	14	CASSLEEGGYGYTF
TRBV12-3/TRBV12-4	TRBJ2-7	14	CASSLSGGFYEQYF
TRBV5-1	TRBJ2-7	15	CASSLDGTGGYEQYF
TRBV12-3/TRBV12-4	TRBJ1-3	15	CASRSLGEAGNTIYF
TRBV6-5	TRBJ1-4	15	CASSLYGATNEKLFF
TRBV4-2	TRBJ1-6	16	CASSQDGGQGTTPLHF
TRBV27	TRBJ2-3	13	CASSFGRGDTQYF
TRBV28	TRBJ2-5	16	CASSFYSGGEQETQYF
TRBV27	TRBJ2-5	11	CVNLGAETQYF
TRBV12-3/TRBV12-4	TRBJ2-3	11	CASGGADTQYF
TRBV7-2	TRBJ2-7	13	CASSLGPDYEQYF
TRBV24-1	TRBJ1-5	14	CATSDLAGDQPQHF
TRBV10-3	TRBJ2-2	16	CAISGRLTANTGELFF
TRBV7-8	TRBJ2-1	12	CASSFLGPQKLF
TRBV10-2	TRBJ2-1	17	CASSEPAGVLWYNEQFF
TRBV5-1	TRBJ1-1	13	CASSFDDYGEAFF
TRBV18	TRBJ1-1	15	CASSPSGGYNSEAFF
TRBV28	TRBJ1-1	13	CASSSGTGLVGFF
TRBV7-9	TRBJ1-5	17	CASTRTGDSSSNQPQHF
TRBV7-2	TRBJ2-3	16	CASSLAGLPYTDTQYF
TRBV6-6	TRBJ1-2	13	CASSYQGAAGYTF
TRBV7-9	TRBJ1-1	14	CASSSTTGWTEAFF
TRBV15	TRBJ2-2	16	CATSRETGSNTGELFF
TRBV12-3/TRBV12-4	TRBJ2-4	12	CASSSDLNIQYF
TRBV10-3	TRBJ1-6	15	CAIRMDRSGNSPLHF
TRBV20-1	TRBJ1-6	15	CSARSGPTSNSPLHF